Presented here are 14 T cell receptor beta chains from one specimen sequenced in a study of T cells in Graves' hyperthyroidism and ophthalmopathy. Authors of the study amplified TCR beta CDR3 regions from RNA transcripts. The HTBI primer set served for first-round RT-PCR of the TCR CDR3. TCRdb redid the calling of the multiplex PCR reads with MiXCR, one entry per CDR3 protein. Here the sample spans about 480,000 distinct CDR3 sequences, approximately 15% being singletons. Sequencing was carried out using blood. The origin of the receptors is a woman aged 18-29 years with Graves' hyperthyroidism.

This clonotype has ten or more counts. The V and J genes are TRBV28 and TRBJ1-5, with 10 bases that match TRBD1. The CDR3 totals 15 residues. Losses at the gene ends were 2 bases for V and 6 bases for J; bases not matched to a gene: 4. Germline V lookup: CDR1 MDHEN, CDR2 SYDVKM. CDR3 nucleotides: TGTGCCAGCAGTTTAGGGGACAGGGGCGGTCAGCCCCAGCATTTT. Amino acid sequence: CASSLGDRGGQPQHF.

This clonotype was recorded many times. The chain combines TRBV5-6 with TRBJ1-2, with 7 bases that match TRBD1. After removal of 0 bases from V and 2 bases from J, the junction contained 1 base not matched to a gene. Germline V lookup: CDR1 SGHDT, CDR2 YYEEEE. The CDR3 length is 14 residues. CDR3 nucleotide sequence: TGTGCCAGCAGCTTGGTACAGGGGAACTATGGCTACACCTTC. Translation: CASSLVQGNYGYTF.

On this clonotype: A much larger clone lies a single base off, so this may be a read error. V and J are TRBV6-1 and TRBJ2-5; 13 bases fit TRBD2. V dropped 2 bases and J dropped 7; count of bases not matched to a gene: 10. The CDR3 runs to 17 residues. Germline V lookup: CDR1 MNHNS, CDR2 SASEGT. The CDR3 loop is CASSERTSGSWRGTQYF. The CDR3 bases are TGTGCCAGCAGTGAACGGACTAGCGGGAGCTGGCGAGGGACCCAGTACTTC.

With respect to this clonotype: A much larger clone differs from this one at a single base, so this may be a read error. The chain carries TRBV19 and TRBJ2-7; 12 bases line up with TRBD2. J gave up 7 bases and V 8 bases, and 12 bases lay outside the gene matches. This CDR3 comprises 15 residues. Looked up from germline, CDR1 is LNHDA and CDR2 is SQIVND (reference sequence). The CDR3 DNA reads as TGTGCCAGTGGGACCCTAGCGGGAGGGCCAGGGGAGCAGTACTTC. It translates to CASGTLAGGPGEQYF.

There are many counts of this clonotype. This chain links TRBV12-3 or TRBV12-4 with TRBJ1-1; D is undetermined. V was cut by 7 bases and J by 0 bases, with 3 bases left in between. This CDR3 region has 11 residues. The CDR3: CASTMNTEAFF. In DNA, the CDR3 is TGTGCCAGCACTATGAACACTGAAGCTTTCTTT.

This clonotype was seen at least ten times. This chain links TRBV11-2 with TRBJ1-1, with TRBD1 matching over 11 bases. This CDR3 has 16 amino acids. Germline values: CDR1 SGHAT, CDR2 FQNNGV. The junction had 12 bases not matched to a gene; V was cut back by 5 bases and J by 7 bases. The CDR3 region is CASSPFRDRGYGEAFF. The CDR3 DNA reads TGTGCCAGCAGCCCCTTCCGGGACAGGGGGTATGGTGAAGCTTTCTTT.

Notes on this clonotype: The junction departs from the called germline gene at one end, perhaps through a read error. The chain uses TRBV3-1 and TRBJ2-2; 9 positions agree with TRBD1. Germline-derived CDR1 and CDR2 are LGHDT and YNNKEL (reference sequence). This CDR3 is 16 amino acids long. The CDR3 nucleotides read TGTGCCGGCAGCCATTCTGACAGGGGGGACACCGGGGAGCTGTTTTTT. Encoded protein: CAGSHSDRGDTGELFF.

The chain joins TRBV27 to TRBJ1-5; D is possibly TRBD1 (5 bases). Germline CDR1 is MNHEY and CDR2 is SMNVEV (reference sequence). Trimming removed 0 bases at V and 5 bases at J, with 11 bases between. The CDR3 has 15 amino acids. The CDR3 sequence: CASSLSGAGDQPQHF. The CDR3 DNA reads as TGTGCCAGCAGTTTATCCGGGGCGGGCGATCAGCCCCAGCATTTT.

The chain has TRBV6-2 or TRBV6-3 and TRBJ2-7, with D tentatively TRBD2 (5 bases). The CDR3 loop spans 15 amino acids. Germline V gene sequence: CDR1 MNHEY, CDR2 SVGEGT. Trimming took 2 bases from V and 3 from J, leaving 14 bases between them. CDR3 DNA: TGTGCCAGCAGTTACGATCGGGCCACTAGCTACGAGCAGTACTTC. It translates to CASSYDRATSYEQYF.

This clonotype was observed a handful of times. The J gene is TRBJ1-1, the V gene TRBV10-3; D is undetermined. The CDR3 consists of 13 residues. Germline CDR1 and CDR2: ENHRY and SYGVKD. Trimming took 3 bases from V and 4 from J, leaving 9 bases between them. CDR3 protein: CAISDVGRTEAFF. The CDR3 DNA sequence: TGTGCCATCAGTGACGTGGGTCGCACTGAAGCTTTCTTT.

The V and J genes are TRBV4-1 and TRBJ1-5, with 9 positions matching TRBD1. The trim removed 3 bases at V and 6 bases at J, leaving 6 bases unmatched. From germline, CDR1 is MGHRA and CDR2 YSYEKL. The CDR3 is 15 amino acids. The CDR3, as DNA: TGCGCCAGCAGCCACCCGGACAGGGGTAGTCAGCCCCAGCATTTT. Translation: CASSHPDRGSQPQHF.

This clonotype has ten or more counts. The genes are TRBV27 and TRBJ2-1; possible D gene TRBD2, 6 bases. This CDR3 is built from 15 residues. Germline-derived CDR1 and CDR2 are MNHEY and SMNVEV (reference sequence). The V end was cut by 2 bases, the J end by 3 bases, with 11 bases between. As DNA, the CDR3 is TGTGCCAGCAGTTTAACTAGCAGGAACTACAATGAGCAGTTCTTC. Amino acids: CASSLTSRNYNEQFF.

This chain joins TRBV20-1 and TRBJ1-2; D gene uncertain. CDR3 length equals 12 residues. CDR1 is DFQATT and CDR2 is SNEGSKA in the germline V gene (reference sequence). With 3 bases removed from V and 5 bases from J, the gap between germline ends came to 10 bases. In DNA form, the CDR3 reads TGCAGTGCTAGTGTACAAGCGTATGGCTACACCTTC. It translates to CSASVQAYGYTF.

In its sample, this clonotype was seen many times. The rearrangement uses TRBV7-9 and TRBJ1-1; D is undetermined. The CDR3 length is 13 residues. V lost 8 bases to trimming and J lost 10 bases, with 20 bases between them. From germline, CDR1 is SEHNR and CDR2 FQNEAQ (reference sequence). The CDR3 bases are TGTGCCAGCCACGTCGAGAACGGGCGAGGAGCTTTCTTT. This codes for CASHVENGRGAFF.